These 20 T cell receptor beta chains were all obtained from the same sample, sequenced in a study of cytomegalovirus exposure and HLA in healthy donors (dated by TCRdb to about 2017). Library preparation used the immunoSEQ multiplex PCR assay. For the multiplex PCR, a mixture combining 60 forward primers for TCR Vbeta segments and 13 reverse primers for TCR Jbeta segments was used. This is the immuneACCESS table as TCRdb keeps it, with only in-frame sequences that have V and J called. A part of the clones is gone; compared with another copy, unresolved V genes explain less than half, and the rest is unexplained. This sample holds roughly 190,000 clones; about 83% were observed only once. The top ten constitute around 2.6% of the sample. Sequenced: PBMCs. These TCRs come from a female donor in good health and CMV-seronegative.

This clone was seen a single time. The genes are TRBV29-1 and TRBJ1-1; no clear D gene. This CDR3 has 10 residues. V was cut by 3 bases and J by 10 bases, with 9 bases left in between. The V gene's germline CDR1 is SQVTM and CDR2 ANQGSEA. CDR3 amino acids: CSVDAGLAFF. CDR3 DNA: TGCAGCGTTGATGCGGGGTTAGCTTTCTTT.

The chain has TRBV28 and TRBJ2-7; 12 positions match TRBD2. Looked up from germline, CDR1 is MDHEN and CDR2 is SYDVKM. CDR3 length: 15 residues. V lost 5 bases, J lost 6 bases, and 8 bases stayed unmatched. CDR3 in DNA: TGTGCCAGCAGTCCGACTAGCGGGAGCACCCTCGAGCAGTACTTC. Translated, it gives CASSPTSGSTLEQYF. The variable domain in full, completed from reference TRBV28 and TRBJ2-7, reads DVKVTQSSRYLVKRTGEKVFLECVQDMDHENMFWYRQDPGLGLRLIYFSYDVKMKEKGDIPEGYSVSREKKERFSLILESASTNQTSMYLCASSPTSGSTLEQYFGPGTRLTVT.

The chain carries TRBV28 and TRBJ2-1; tentatively, D is TRBD2 (5 bases). This CDR3 spans 14 amino acids. The V end was cut by 7 bases, the J end by 8 bases, with 18 bases between. Per the germline V gene, CDR1 is MDHEN and CDR2 is SYDVKM. For the CDR3, the DNA is TGTGCCAGCAATCCGGCGGGTTATGACGATGAGCAGTTCTTC. Translation: CASNPAGYDDEQFF.

The chain has TRBV5-4 and TRBJ1-3; D unclear. From germline, CDR1 is SGHNT and CDR2 YYREEE (reference sequence). The CDR3 is 16 amino acids. Trimming took 0 bases from V and 2 from J, leaving 12 bases between them. CDR3 in amino acids: CASSLAGSGTGNTIYF. DNA of the CDR3: TGTGCCAGCAGCTTGGCCGGTTCGGGGACTGGAAACACCATATATTTT.

This clone appeared a few times. The chain joins TRBV4-2 to TRBJ2-7, with 11 bases lining up with TRBD2. V shed 1 base, J shed 8 bases, and the junction held 10 bases outside the gene matches. CDR1 is LGHNA and CDR2 is YNFKEQ in the germline V gene. This CDR3 is 16 amino acids long. DNA for the CDR3: TGTGCCAGCAGCCAAGGTGATAGCGGGGGGGCGGGAAAGCAGTACTTC. Translated, it gives CASSQGDSGGAGKQYF.

This chain connects TRBV7-9 to TRBJ2-5; 11 bases agree with TRBD1. This CDR3 is 15 amino acids long. Germline CDR1 reads SEHNR; CDR2 reads FQNEAQ (reference sequence). V dropped 4 bases and J dropped 5; count of bases not matched to a gene: 6. This CDR3 is CASSSRTGGLETQYF. The CDR3, as DNA: TGTGCCAGCAGCTCACGGACAGGGGGCTTGGAGACCCAGTACTTC.

This clone has just a few counts. This chain links TRBV5-1 with TRBJ1-5; D is possibly TRBD1 (5 bases). The V end lost 0 bases, the J end lost 7 bases, and 11 bases lay between the germline ends. The CDR3 length is 14 residues. Germline values: CDR1 SGHRS, CDR2 YFSETQ. The CDR3 DNA reads TGCGCCAGCAGCTTGGAGCAGGGTAGGCAGCCCCAGCATTTT. Its translation is CASSLEQGRQPQHF.

This clone was counted a single time. This chain joins TRBV15 and TRBJ2-7; TRBD2 matches 10 bases. Germline trimming cut 1 base from V and 2 bases from J; bases unmatched to any gene: 8. The CDR3 has 17 residues. CDR1 and CDR2 (germline): LNHNV, YYDKDF (reference sequence). This CDR3 is CATSRVGSGRTPYEQYF. The CDR3 DNA reads TGTGCCACCAGCAGAGTGGGTAGCGGGAGGACCCCCTACGAGCAGTACTTC.

The chain joins TRBV5-6 to TRBJ2-7, with D maybe TRBD1 (5 bases). V was shortened by 4 bases and J by 4 bases, with 18 bases between the two germline ends. Germline CDR1 reads SGHDT; CDR2 reads YYEEEE. This CDR3 contains 15 residues. CDR3 in DNA: TGTGCCAGCAGCCCAGGGATTACCCTTTCGTACGAGCAGTACTTC. Protein: CASSPGITLSYEQYF.

J is TRBJ1-2 and V is TRBV5-6, with TRBD1 matching 9 bases. Germline lookup yields CDR1 SGHDT and CDR2 YYEEEE. V lost 5 bases and J lost 7; bases outside the gene matches: 6. This CDR3 spans 13 amino acids. CDR3 DNA: TGTGCCAGCAGATACGACAGGGGGAGTGGCTACACCTTC. As protein: CASRYDRGSGYTF.

V gene TRBV7-8 combines with J gene TRBJ2-1; 9 bases line up with TRBD1. J was trimmed by 2 bases and V by 3 bases; bases with no gene match: 5. The CDR3 covers 16 residues. Germline CDR1 SGHVS, CDR2 FQNEAQ. In DNA form, the CDR3 reads TGTGCCAGCAGCTTCCGCCGGGACAGGGCCTACAATGAGCAGTTCTTC. Translation gives CASSFRRDRAYNEQFF.

The gene calls are TRBV6-1 and TRBJ1-1; unclear D gene. The V end was cut by 4 bases, the J end by 1 base, with 13 bases between. Per the germline V gene, CDR1 is MNHNS and CDR2 is SASEGT. There are 15 residues in the CDR3. This CDR3 reads CASSGGPLRNTEAFF. The CDR3 region has the DNA TGTGCCAGCAGTGGTGGGCCATTAAGGAACACTGAAGCTTTCTTT.

The rearrangement uses TRBV5-1 and TRBJ1-4, with a tentative D call TRBD1 (5 bases). Germline CDR1 and CDR2: SGHRS and YFSETQ. The CDR3 consists of 15 residues. The V gene lost 2 bases and the J gene lost 7 bases, with 15 bases spanning the gap. The CDR3 protein is CASSLISGHLEKLFF. The CDR3 DNA reads TGCGCCAGCAGCTTAATCTCAGGACACCTTGAAAAACTGTTTTTT.

In DNA, the CDR3 is TGCGCCAGCAGCCCACCCACAGGGTCCGACGGCTACACCTTC. Its translation is CASSPPTGSDGYTF. The chain joins TRBV4-1 to TRBJ1-2, with a possible D match to TRBD1 (6 bases). The CDR3 is made up of 14 amino acids. V was pared by 4 bases and J by 8 bases, with 17 bases between. Germline V gene sequence: CDR1 MGHRA, CDR2 YSYEKL.

The J gene is TRBJ2-3, the V gene TRBV25-1; D is undetermined. CDR1 is MGHDK, CDR2 SYGVNS, per germline. CDR3 size: 15 residues. The germline V and J ends were trimmed by 3 bases and 2 bases, with 12 bases remaining between them. CDR3 DNA: TGTGCCAGCAGTGACCCGACCGGGTACACAGATACGCAGTATTTT. Encoded protein: CASSDPTGYTDTQYF.

This clone was seen a handful of times. The chain has TRBV15 and TRBJ1-2; 9 nucleotides match TRBD1. Germline-derived CDR1 and CDR2 are LNHNV and YYDKDF (reference sequence). The CDR3 has 12 residues. The junction had 6 bases not matched to a gene; V was cut back by 4 bases and J by 12 bases. CDR3 protein: CATSTIQGADTF. The CDR3, as DNA: TGTGCCACCAGCACAATACAGGGGGCGGACACCTTC.

The rearrangement links TRBV28 to TRBJ1-5; perhaps TRBD1 as D (6 bases). Germline CDR1 MDHEN, CDR2 SYDVKM. V was clipped by 2 bases and J by 4 bases, with 21 bases between them. CDR3 length: 18 amino acids. CDR3 coding DNA: TGTGCCAGCAGTTTAATAGGGGGGGCAGATTTTCTGAATCAGCCCCAGCATTTT. Translation: CASSLIGGADFLNQPQHF. The full variable domain, with the rest looked up from reference TRBV28 and TRBJ1-5, is DVKVTQSSRYLVKRTGEKVFLECVQDMDHENMFWYRQDPGLGLRLIYFSYDVKMKEKGDIPEGYSVSREKKERFSLILESASTNQTSMYLCASSLIGGADFLNQPQHFGDGTRLSIL.

CDR3 sequence: CASSSMTGNSYNEQFF. The CDR3 DNA is TGTGCCAGCAGCTCCATGACAGGAAACTCCTACAATGAGCAGTTCTTC. The chain carries TRBV5-5 and TRBJ2-1, with a tentative D call TRBD1 (6 bases). This CDR3 comprises 16 residues. Germline assignment: CDR1 SGHKS and CDR2 YYEKEE (reference sequence). Trimming took off 3 bases at V and 0 bases at J, with 13 bases between the two ends.

V and J are TRBV6-5 and TRBJ2-5; 9 bases line up with TRBD1. Looked up from germline, CDR1 is MNHEY and CDR2 is SVGAGI. V shed 1 base, J shed 4 bases, and the junction held 7 bases outside the gene matches. The CDR3 is 16 residues long. The DNA of the CDR3 is TGTGCCAGCAGTTACTTCTTAACAGGGGGCGCAGAGACCCAGTACTTC. The encoded protein is CASSYFLTGGAETQYF.

The chain joins TRBV27 to TRBJ2-7; no definite D call. The V end lost 0 bases, the J end lost 0 bases, and 15 bases lay between the germline ends. Looked up from germline, CDR1 is MNHEY and CDR2 is SMNVEV (reference sequence). The CDR3 consists of 17 residues. CDR3 amino acids: CASSLSFFLGPSYEQYF. Here the CDR3 DNA reads TGTGCCAGCAGTTTATCCTTTTTTCTTGGGCCCTCCTACGAGCAGTACTTC.